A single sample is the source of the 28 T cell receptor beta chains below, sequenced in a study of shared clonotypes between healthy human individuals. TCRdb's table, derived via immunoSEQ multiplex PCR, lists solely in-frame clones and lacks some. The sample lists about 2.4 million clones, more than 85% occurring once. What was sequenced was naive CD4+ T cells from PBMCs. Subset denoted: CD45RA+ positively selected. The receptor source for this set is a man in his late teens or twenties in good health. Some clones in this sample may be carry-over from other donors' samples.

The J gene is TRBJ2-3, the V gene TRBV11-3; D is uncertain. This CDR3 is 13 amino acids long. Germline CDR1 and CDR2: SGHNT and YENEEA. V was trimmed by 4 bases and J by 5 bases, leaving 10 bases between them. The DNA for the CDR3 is TGTGCCAGCAGCTCCCAAGTCGGAGATACGCAGTATTTT. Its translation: CASSSQVGDTQYF. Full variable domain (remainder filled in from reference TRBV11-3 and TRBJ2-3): EAGVVQSPRYKIIEKKQPVAFWCNPISGHNTLYWYLQNLGQGPELLIRYENEEAVDDSQLPKDRFSAERLKGVDSTLKIQPAELGDSAVYLCASSSQVGDTQYFGPGTRLTVL.

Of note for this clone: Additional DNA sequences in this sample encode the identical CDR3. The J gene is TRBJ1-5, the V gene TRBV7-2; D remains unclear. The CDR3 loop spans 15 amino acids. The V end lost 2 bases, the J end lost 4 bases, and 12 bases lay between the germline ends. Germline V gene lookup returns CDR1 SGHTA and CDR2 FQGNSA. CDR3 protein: CASSLQDGLNQPQHF. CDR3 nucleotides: TGTGCCAGCAGCTTACAGGACGGCCTGAATCAGCCCCAGCATTTT.

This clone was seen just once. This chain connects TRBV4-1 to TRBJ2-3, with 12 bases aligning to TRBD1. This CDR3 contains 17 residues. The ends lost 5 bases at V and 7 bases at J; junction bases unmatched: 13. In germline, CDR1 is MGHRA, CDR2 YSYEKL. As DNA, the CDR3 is TGCGCCAGCAGCGGAGTGGGTCGGGACAGGGGGCTGAATACGCAGTATTTT. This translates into CASSGVGRDRGLNTQYF.

This chain's CDR3 is CASSQYRGQGAGEKLFF. As DNA, the CDR3 is TGTGCCAGCAGCCAATACCGCGGACAGGGGGCGGGGGAAAAACTGTTTTTT. V usage is TRBV4-2 and J usage is TRBJ1-4; TRBD1 matches at 11 bases. Germline values: CDR1 LGHNA, CDR2 YNFKEQ. V dropped 2 bases and J dropped 8; count of bases not matched to a gene: 10. The CDR3 sequence is 17 residues long.

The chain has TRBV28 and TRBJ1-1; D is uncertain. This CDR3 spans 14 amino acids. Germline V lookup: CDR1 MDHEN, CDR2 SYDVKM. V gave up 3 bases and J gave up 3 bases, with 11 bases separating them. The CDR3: CASSFPEGDTEAFF. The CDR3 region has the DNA TGTGCCAGCAGTTTCCCGGAGGGAGACACTGAAGCTTTCTTT. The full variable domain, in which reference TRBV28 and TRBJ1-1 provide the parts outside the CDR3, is DVKVTQSSRYLVKRTGEKVFLECVQDMDHENMFWYRQDPGLGLRLIYFSYDVKMKEKGDIPEGYSVSREKKERFSLILESASTNQTSMYLCASSFPEGDTEAFFGQGTRLTVV.

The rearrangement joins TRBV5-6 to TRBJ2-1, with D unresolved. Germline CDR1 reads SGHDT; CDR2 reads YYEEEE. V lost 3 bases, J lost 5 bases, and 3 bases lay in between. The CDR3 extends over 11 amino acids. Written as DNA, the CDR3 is TGTGCCAGCAGCTATAACAATGAGCAGTTCTTC. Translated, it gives CASSYNNEQFF.

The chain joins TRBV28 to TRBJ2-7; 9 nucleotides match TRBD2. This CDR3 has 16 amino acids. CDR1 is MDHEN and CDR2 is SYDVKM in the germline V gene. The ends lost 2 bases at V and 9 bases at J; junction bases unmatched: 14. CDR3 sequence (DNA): TGTGCCAGCAGTTTACGCGTCCTAGCGGGATCCGCAGTGCAGTACTTC. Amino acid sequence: CASSLRVLAGSAVQYF.

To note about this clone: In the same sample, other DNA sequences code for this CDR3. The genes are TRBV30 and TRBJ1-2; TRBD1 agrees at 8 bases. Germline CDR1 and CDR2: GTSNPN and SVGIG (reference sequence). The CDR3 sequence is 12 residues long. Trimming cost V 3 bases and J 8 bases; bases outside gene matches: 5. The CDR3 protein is CAWSQGAGGYTF. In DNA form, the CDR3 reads TGTGCCTGGAGCCAGGGGGCCGGAGGCTACACCTTC.

CDR3 residues: CASSKQRTSGEYNEQFF. The CDR3 DNA reads as TGTGCCAGCAGCAAACAAAGGACTAGCGGGGAATACAATGAGCAGTTCTTC. V usage is TRBV27 and J usage is TRBJ2-1; 12 bases fit TRBD2. This CDR3 has 17 residues. The ends lost 6 bases at V and 4 bases at J; junction bases unmatched: 10. Germline CDR1 and CDR2: MNHEY and SMNVEV (reference sequence).

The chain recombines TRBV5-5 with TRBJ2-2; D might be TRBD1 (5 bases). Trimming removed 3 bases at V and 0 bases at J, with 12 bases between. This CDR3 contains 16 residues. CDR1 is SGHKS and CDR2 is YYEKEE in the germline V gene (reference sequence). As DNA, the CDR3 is TGTGCCAGCAGCTCTATAACGACAGCGAACACCGGGGAGCTGTTTTTT. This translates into CASSSITTANTGELFF.

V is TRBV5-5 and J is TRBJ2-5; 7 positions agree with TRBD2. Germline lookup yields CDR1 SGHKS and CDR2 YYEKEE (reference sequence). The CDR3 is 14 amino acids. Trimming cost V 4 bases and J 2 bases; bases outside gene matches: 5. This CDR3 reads CASSRVGGQETQYF. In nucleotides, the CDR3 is TGTGCCAGCAGCCGGGTGGGAGGGCAAGAGACCCAGTACTTC.

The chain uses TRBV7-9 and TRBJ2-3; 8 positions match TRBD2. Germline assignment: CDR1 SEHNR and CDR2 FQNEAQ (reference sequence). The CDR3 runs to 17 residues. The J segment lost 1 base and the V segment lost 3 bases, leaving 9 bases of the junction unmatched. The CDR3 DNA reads TGTGCCAGCAGCTTTTCATACCGGCGGGAGGGCACAGATACGCAGTATTTT. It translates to CASSFSYRREGTDTQYF.

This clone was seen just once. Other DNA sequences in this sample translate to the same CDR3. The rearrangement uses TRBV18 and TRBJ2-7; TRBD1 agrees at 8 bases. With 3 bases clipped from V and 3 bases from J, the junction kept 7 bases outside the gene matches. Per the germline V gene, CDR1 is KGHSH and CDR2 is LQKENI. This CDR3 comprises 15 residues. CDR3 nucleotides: TGTGCCAGCTCACCGGGGACAGGACCCAGCTACGAGCAGTACTTC. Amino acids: CASSPGTGPSYEQYF.

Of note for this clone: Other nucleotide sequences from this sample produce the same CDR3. CDR3 region: CASSPPGEKLFF. CDR3 in DNA: TGTGCCAGCAGTCCTCCGGGAGAAAAACTGTTTTTT. The chain combines TRBV28 with TRBJ1-4; D call uncertain. CDR1 is MDHEN and CDR2 is SYDVKM in the germline V gene. The V end lost 5 bases, the J end lost 8 bases, and 9 bases lay between the germline ends. The CDR3 covers 12 residues.

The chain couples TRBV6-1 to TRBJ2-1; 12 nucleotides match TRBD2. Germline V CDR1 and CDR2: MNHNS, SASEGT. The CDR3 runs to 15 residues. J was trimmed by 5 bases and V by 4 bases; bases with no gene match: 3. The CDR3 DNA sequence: TGTGCCAGCAGTGCCCGGACTAGCGGGAACAATGAGCAGTTCTTC. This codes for CASSARTSGNNEQFF.

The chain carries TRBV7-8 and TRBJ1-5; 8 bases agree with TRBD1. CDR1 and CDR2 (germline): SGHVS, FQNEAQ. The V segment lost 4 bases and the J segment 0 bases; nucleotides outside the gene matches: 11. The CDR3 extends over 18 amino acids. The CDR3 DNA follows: TGTGCCAGCAGCTCCTCAACCTCGGACAGGGTTAGCAATCAGCCCCAGCATTTT. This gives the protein CASSSSTSDRVSNQPQHF.

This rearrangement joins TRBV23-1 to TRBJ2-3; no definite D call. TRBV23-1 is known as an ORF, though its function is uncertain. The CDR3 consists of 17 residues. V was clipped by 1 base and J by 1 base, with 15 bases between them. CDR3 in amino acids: CASSQFSEAVGTDTQYF. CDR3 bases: TGCGCCAGCAGTCAATTCAGTGAGGCGGTTGGCACAGATACGCAGTATTTT.

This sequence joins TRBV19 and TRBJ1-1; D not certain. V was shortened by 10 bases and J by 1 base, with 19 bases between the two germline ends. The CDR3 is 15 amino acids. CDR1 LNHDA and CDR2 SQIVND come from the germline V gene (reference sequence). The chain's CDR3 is CATKRLPPPNTEAFF. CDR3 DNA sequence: TGTGCCACCAAGAGACTGCCTCCCCCGAACACTGAAGCTTTCTTT. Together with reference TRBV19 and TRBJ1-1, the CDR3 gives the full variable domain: DGGITQSPKYLFRKEGQNVTLSCEQNLNHDAMYWYRQDPGQGLRLIYYSQIVNDFQKGDIAEGYSVSREKKESFPLTVTSAQKNPTAFYLCATKRLPPPNTEAFFGQGTRLTVV.

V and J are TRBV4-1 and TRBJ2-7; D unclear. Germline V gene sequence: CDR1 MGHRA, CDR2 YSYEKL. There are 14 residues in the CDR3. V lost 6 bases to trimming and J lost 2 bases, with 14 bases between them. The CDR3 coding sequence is TGCGCCAGCAGACGCAACGTCGGAACCTACGAGCAGTACTTC. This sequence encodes CASRRNVGTYEQYF.

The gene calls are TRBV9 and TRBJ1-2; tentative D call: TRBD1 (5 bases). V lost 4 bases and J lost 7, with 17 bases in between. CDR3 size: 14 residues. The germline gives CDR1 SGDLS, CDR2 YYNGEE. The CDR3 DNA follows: TGTGCCAGCAGCCTAAGACAGCCGAAGGGTGGCTACACCTTC. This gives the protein CASSLRQPKGGYTF.

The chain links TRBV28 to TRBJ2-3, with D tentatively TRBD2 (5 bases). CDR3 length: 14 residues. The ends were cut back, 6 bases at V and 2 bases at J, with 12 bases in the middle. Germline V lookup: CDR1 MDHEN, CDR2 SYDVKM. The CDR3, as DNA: TGTGCCAGCAGCTTGGAGGCCACCACAGATACGCAGTATTTT. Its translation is CASSLEATTDTQYF.

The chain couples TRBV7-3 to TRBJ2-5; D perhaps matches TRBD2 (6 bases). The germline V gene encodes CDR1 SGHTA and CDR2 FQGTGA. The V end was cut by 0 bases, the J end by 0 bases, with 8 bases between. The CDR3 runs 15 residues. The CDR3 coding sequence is TGTGCCAGCAGCTTAACCCGGGGGTACCAAGAGACCCAGTACTTC. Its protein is CASSLTRGYQETQYF.

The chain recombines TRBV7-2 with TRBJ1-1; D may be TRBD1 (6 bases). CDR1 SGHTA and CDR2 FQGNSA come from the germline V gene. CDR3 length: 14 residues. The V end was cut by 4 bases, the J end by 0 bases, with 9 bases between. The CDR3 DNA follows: TGTGCCAGCAGCTCGGACAGAATGAACACTGAAGCTTTCTTT. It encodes CASSSDRMNTEAFF.

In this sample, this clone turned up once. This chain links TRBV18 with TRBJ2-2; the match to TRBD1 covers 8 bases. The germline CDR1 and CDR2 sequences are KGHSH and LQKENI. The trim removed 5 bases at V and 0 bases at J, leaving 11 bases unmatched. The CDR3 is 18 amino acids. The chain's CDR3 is CASSTTPLQGANTGELFF. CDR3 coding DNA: TGTGCCAGCTCAACAACGCCTCTACAGGGGGCGAACACCGGGGAGCTGTTTTTT.

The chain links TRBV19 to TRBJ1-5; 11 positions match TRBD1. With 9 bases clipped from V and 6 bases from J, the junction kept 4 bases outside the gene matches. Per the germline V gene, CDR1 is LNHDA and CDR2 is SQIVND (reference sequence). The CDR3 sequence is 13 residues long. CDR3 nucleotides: TGTGCCAGCAGGGACAGGGGGAGTCAGCCCCAGCATTTT. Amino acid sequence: CASRDRGSQPQHF.

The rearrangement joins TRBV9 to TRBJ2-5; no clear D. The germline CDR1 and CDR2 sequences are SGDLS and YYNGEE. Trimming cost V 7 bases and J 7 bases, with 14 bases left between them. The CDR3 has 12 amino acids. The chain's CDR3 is CASAPGLGTQYF. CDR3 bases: TGTGCCAGCGCCCCCGGTCTCGGGACCCAGTACTTC.

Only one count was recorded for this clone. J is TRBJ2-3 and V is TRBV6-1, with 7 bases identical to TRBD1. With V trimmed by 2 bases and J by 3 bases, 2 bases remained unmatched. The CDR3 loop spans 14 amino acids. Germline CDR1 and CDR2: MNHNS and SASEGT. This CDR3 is CASSERTGTDTQYF. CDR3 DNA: TGTGCCAGCAGTGAACGGACAGGAACAGATACGCAGTATTTT.

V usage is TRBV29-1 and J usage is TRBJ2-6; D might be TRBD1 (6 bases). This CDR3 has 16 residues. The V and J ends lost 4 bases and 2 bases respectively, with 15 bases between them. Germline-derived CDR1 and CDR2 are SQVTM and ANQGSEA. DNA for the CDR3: TGCAGCGTTGTGTCCGTTCACAGGGCTGGGGCCAACGTCCTGACTTTC. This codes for CSVVSVHRAGANVLTF.